This T cell receptor (beta chain) was obtained from a study of shared clonotypes between healthy human individuals (dated by TCRdb to the early 2020s). Context from the whole study: The cohort comprised a couple of women and a few men aged 18 to 49 years. For each donor, three plates each were used for CD4 naive and CD4 memory, two plates were used for CD8 naive, and one plate was used for CD8 memory. To estimate repertoire size and how much clonotype sharing occurs between individuals, the study deeply sequenced the blood TCR repertoires of about five healthy adults. To increase sequencing depth and limit assay-specific biases, different laboratories used diverse techniques to prepare libraries and sequence TCR repertoires. Each donor's leukapheresis produced roughly between roughly 0.85 and 10 billion PBMCs. Broad study findings and their caveats: Pairwise subsampling led to the expectation that sequencing depth would affect the degree of clonotype sharing among donors. Sampling was restricted to blood, and TCR repertoires in tissues likely differ from the TCR repertoires found in blood. Compared with non-shared clonotypes, the clonotypes found in all four sorted-subset donors had higher generation probabilities. Incomplete sequencing was indicated by rarefaction of sorted-subset datasets, despite the large sequencing depth. Across a few donors, roughly 5% of naive CD4, roughly 3.8% of naive CD8, 2% to 2.5% of memory CD4, and approximately 0.4% of memory CD8 clonotypes were shared. Larger estimated clonotype richness was generally found for naive subsets than for memory subsets. Because the study included a small number of donors, the genetic and exposure-history diversity represented was limited.

Donors were healthy HIV-negative adults with no recently reported acute infections or vaccinations. Every donor was a Caucasian adult living in Nashville, Tennessee, USA. Magnetic negative selection was used to enrich CD4+ T cells, after which naive cells were positively selected on CD45RA and the negative fraction became the memory subset. Blood was obtained by leukapheresis, after which PBMCs were separated by Ficoll-Histopaque density gradient centrifugation and cryopreserved in liquid nitrogen vapor phase. Analytical flow cytometry was used to check the purity and quantity of every magnetically sorted T cell population. From each sorted fraction, genomic DNA was isolated and quantified by UV absorbance on a Nanodrop 2000c. V sheds 2 bases and J sheds 3 bases, leaving 10 bases between their ends. The CDR3 covers 14 residues, taking in both the cysteine and the phenylalanine. This entry keeps only the CDR3 DNA: 42 bases, framed from base 1. CDR1 and CDR2, per the germline V gene (reference sequence), are SEHNR and FQNEAQ.

Turning to this clone: It lacks a known antigen. Base qualities are missing; no much larger clone stands one base away.

Using the deep immunoSEQ assay, multiplex PCR amplified TCR CDR3 regions from genomic DNA. Extracted genomic DNA from each cell subset was distributed evenly across all wells of several immunoSEQ 96-well plates, and each plate was treated as a replicate. For sorted subsets, each replicate PCR was loaded with approximately 190 ng genomic DNA, equivalent to 32,000 or so T cell genomes. Purified libraries were quantified with a Qubit 3.0 fluorometer, sized on a Bioanalyzer 2100, and re-quantified with the KAPA Library Quantification kit. Every immunoSEQ 96-well plate was sequenced on a dedicated single-read 150-cycle Illumina NextSeq 550 flow cell. The study's own analysis went as follows. Because the immunoSEQ output included only junctional sequences and no quality scores, the filtering could not be the same as the filtering used for full-length reads. Sequences were annotated with PyIR, a Python wrapper for IgBLAST v1.9, using IMGT germline references to assign V/J genes and CDR3. Reads were filtered out if the reads had weak V/J assignments (E-value above 1e-6), no CDR3, stop codons, out-of-frame junctions, or ambiguous translated residues. V3J clonotypes were defined as sequences sharing the same inferred V gene, J gene, and CDR3 amino acid sequence. Percentage overlap between repertoires was calculated by dividing the number of shared unique clonotypes by the size of the smaller repertoire. Repertoire richness was assessed with RTK rarefaction, the Chao1 estimator, and Recon v2.1 estimates of unobserved clonotypes. OLGA was used to compute generation probabilities for all TCRbeta clonotypes that the gDNA method yielded from a few donors. The clones in this table, taken by TCRdb from immuneACCESS, are in-frame only. Not every clone is retained; where verified, under half of the shortfall comes from an unresolved V gene, and the cause of the rest is unknown. For V, J and clone size, that table is used; D and trimming come from the DNA. Within this sample are 2 million to 3 million clones, with 90% to 95% of them counted one time only. The ten largest clones capture about 0.38% of the sample.

The sample taken for sequencing was naive CD4+ T cells from PBMCs. The cell subset or site label, as the study defines it: CD45RA+ positively selected. The chain was built from TRBV7-9 and TRBJ1-1; TRBD1 is possibly the D segment (6 matching bases). This receptor was obtained from a man aged 18-30 years in good health. Some clones in this sample may be carry-over from other donors' samples. This receptor carries the CDR3 CASSLQGTHTEAFF. The DNA sequence is TGTGCCAGCAGCTTACAGGGGACCCACACTGAAGCTTTCTTT.